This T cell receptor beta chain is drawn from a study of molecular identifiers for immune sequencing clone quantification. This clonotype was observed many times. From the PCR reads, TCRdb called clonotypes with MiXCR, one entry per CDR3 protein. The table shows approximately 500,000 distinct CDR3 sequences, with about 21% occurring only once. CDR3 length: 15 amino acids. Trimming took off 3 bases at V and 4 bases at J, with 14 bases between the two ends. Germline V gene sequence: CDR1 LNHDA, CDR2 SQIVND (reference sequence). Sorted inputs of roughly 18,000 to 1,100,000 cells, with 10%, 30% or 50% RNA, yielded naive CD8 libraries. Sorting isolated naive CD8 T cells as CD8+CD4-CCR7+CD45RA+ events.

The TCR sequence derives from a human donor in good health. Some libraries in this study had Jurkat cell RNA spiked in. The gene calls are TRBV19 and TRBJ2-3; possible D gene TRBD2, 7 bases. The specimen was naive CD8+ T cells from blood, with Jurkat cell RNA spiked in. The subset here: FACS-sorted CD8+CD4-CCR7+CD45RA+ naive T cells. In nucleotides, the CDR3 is TGTGCCAGTAGTATCCAGGGAGGGACATCAGATACGCAGTATTTT. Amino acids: CASSIQGGTSDTQYF.